This T cell receptor beta chain derives from a study of HIV-infected patients and healthy controls. The wider study: Total CDR3 counts per chain did not differ significantly between patients and controls. Overall study findings and caveats: A major limitation was that merely sixteen HIV-infected individuals were processed. CMV-associated CDR3s mostly grew nonsignificantly during therapy, while HIV-associated CDR3s declined significantly.

Per germline, CDR1 DFQATT and CDR2 SNEGSKA (reference sequence). V shed 0 bases and J shed 9 bases, with 21 bases lying between them. This CDR3 spans 16 amino acids. Around 450 ng RNA was reverse transcribed with alpha and beta constant-region primers. Alpha and beta chain libraries were made separately by chain-specific third strand synthesis with multiplexing indices. TCRdb recomputed calls from the 5' RACE reads with MiXCR, one row per CDR3 protein. Here the sample spans about 6,500 distinct CDR3 sequences, roughly 7.4% being singletons. Antiretroviral therapy had run roughly three months, about 14 weeks, before follow-up blood collection. Whole blood was used without fractionation, so all unsorted peripheral T cells were included. An approximately 2.4 ml peripheral blood sample was taken for RNA. At least ten counts were recorded for this clonotype. As yet, its antigen is unknown.

The source material was blood, sampled during antiretroviral therapy. V and J are TRBV20-1 and TRBJ2-1; D ambiguous. This clonotype was obtained from an adult with HIV infection. DNA of the CDR3: TGCAGTGCTAGAGATCAGTTCGGCCCAACTGGAAGTGAGCAGTTCTTC. Protein product: CSARDQFGPTGSEQFF.